These 17 T cell receptor beta chains were all obtained from the same sample, sequenced in a study of neurological immune-mediated disorders. MiXCR, run by TCRdb on the 5' RACE reads, gives a single entry per CDR3 protein. Of about 59,000 distinct CDR3 sequences listed, under 30% are singletons. This sample's time point: technical triplicate 2. Input material: PBMCs. The source is a man between 60 and 75 years old with HTLV-1-associated myelopathy (HAM/TSP).

This clonotype was recorded many times. The chain joins TRBV20-1 to TRBJ2-1, with 7 bases identical to TRBD1. V lost 0 bases and J lost 8; bases outside the gene matches: 10. The CDR3 sequence is 15 residues long. Germline V lookup: CDR1 DFQATT, CDR2 SNEGSKA (reference sequence). CDR3 in DNA: TGCAGTGCTAGAGATCAGGGGGAGTTTTTCTATGAGCAGTTCTTC. This translates into CSARDQGEFFYEQFF.

The table lists this clonotype with many counts. V and J are TRBV18 and TRBJ1-2; 11 nucleotides match TRBD1. The CDR3 is 14 residues long. Unmatched junction bases numbered 7, after V lost 3 bases and J lost 10 bases. In germline, CDR1 is KGHSH, CDR2 LQKENI. This CDR3 reads CASSPRDRGRVYTF. As DNA, the CDR3 is TGTGCCAGCTCACCCCGGGACAGGGGGAGAGTCTACACCTTC.

The rearrangement uses TRBV20-1 and TRBJ2-7, with D unresolved. With 3 bases removed from V and 0 bases from J, the gap between germline ends came to 15 bases. CDR1 is DFQATT and CDR2 is SNEGSKA in the germline V gene (reference sequence). The CDR3 length is 15 residues. CDR3 in DNA: TGCAGTGCTAGTGCTTTCCCACGGAGCTCCTACGAGCAGTACTTC. It codes for CSASAFPRSSYEQYF.

To note about this clonotype: With a much larger clone just one base away, this may be a read error. The chain combines TRBV7-2 with TRBJ2-3; 7 nucleotides match TRBD2. J was trimmed by 5 bases and V by 7 bases; bases with no gene match: 12. The V gene's germline CDR1 is SGHTA and CDR2 FQGNSA. This CDR3 has 15 amino acids. CDR3 DNA sequence: TGTGCCAGCAACGGACTAGTGGTGGGCATAGATACGCAGTATTTT. It yields the protein CASNGLVVGIDTQYF.

This clonotype occurred many times. The chain joins TRBV12-3 or TRBV12-4 to TRBJ1-1; a possible D gene is TRBD1 (5 bases). V was trimmed by 4 bases and J by 3 bases, leaving 9 bases between them. The CDR3 loop spans 13 amino acids. CDR3 nucleotides: TGTGCCAGCAGTTGGCGGGGGGACACTGAAGCTTTCTTT. Translating gives CASSWRGDTEAFF.

This clonotype has at least ten counts. The genes are TRBV28 and TRBJ1-1, with TRBD1 matching over 9 bases. V was pared by 7 bases and J by 3 bases, with 6 bases of the junction left unmatched. This CDR3 is 14 amino acids long. Germline CDR1 MDHEN, CDR2 SYDVKM. The CDR3: CASTSDRGYTEAFF. The CDR3 DNA sequence: TGTGCCAGCACTTCGGACAGGGGTTACACTGAAGCTTTCTTT.

This clonotype was seen a single time. The chain combines TRBV3-1 with TRBJ2-7; D is perhaps TRBD2 (7 bases). Per the germline V gene, CDR1 is LGHDT and CDR2 is YNNKEL (reference sequence). This CDR3 region has 15 residues. The ends were cut back, 4 bases at V and 0 bases at J, with 13 bases in the middle. The CDR3 is CASSLGGVSSYEQYF. In DNA form, the CDR3 reads TGTGCCAGCAGCCTAGGGGGGGTAAGCTCCTACGAGCAGTACTTC.

This chain links TRBV30 with TRBJ1-1, with D unresolved. The ends were cut back, 0 bases at V and 1 base at J, with 15 bases in the middle. The CDR3 consists of 16 residues. Germline V gene lookup returns CDR1 GTSNPN and CDR2 SVGIG (reference sequence). CDR3 coding DNA: TGTGCCTGGAGTGTCTTCGGTGGGAGGTGGAACACTGAAGCTTTCTTT. Its protein product is CAWSVFGGRWNTEAFF.

This rearrangement joins TRBV12-3 or TRBV12-4 to TRBJ2-5; 7 bases are shared with TRBD1. The length of the CDR3 is 14 residues. Trimming at V came to 4 bases and at J to 5 bases, leaving 7 bases not matched to a gene. The CDR3 region is CASSSKGGRETQYF. The CDR3 region has the DNA TGTGCCAGCAGTTCTAAAGGGGGCAGGGAGACCCAGTACTTC.

This clonotype was seen many times. This sequence joins TRBV7-2 and TRBJ2-4, with 10 bases identical to TRBD2. CDR3 size: 15 residues. Looked up from germline, CDR1 is SGHTA and CDR2 is FQGNSA. With 5 bases clipped from V and 10 bases from J, the junction kept 11 bases outside the gene matches. The CDR3 DNA is TGTGCCAGCAGCCCCGGACTAGCGGCCGCCGTAATTCAGTACTTC. Encoded protein: CASSPGLAAAVIQYF.

This clonotype showed up many times. V gene TRBV6-6 combines with J gene TRBJ1-2; no clear D gene. The V end lost 0 bases, the J end lost 3 bases, and 5 bases lay between the germline ends. The CDR3 length is 13 residues. Germline V lookup: CDR1 MNHNY, CDR2 SVGAGI (reference sequence). CDR3 DNA sequence: TGTGCCAGCAGTTACTCGGGGTACTATGGCTACACCTTC. Translating it yields CASSYSGYYGYTF.

The CDR3 protein is CATSNVHGSDTQYF. The CDR3 DNA follows: TGTGCCACCAGCAACGTCCATGGGTCAGATACGCAGTATTTT. V usage is TRBV15 and J usage is TRBJ2-3; D ambiguous. V dropped 4 bases and J dropped 4 bases, with 12 bases sitting between them. The CDR3 spans 14 residues. Germline V CDR1 and CDR2: LNHNV, YYDKDF (reference sequence).

This clonotype was observed many times. The chain couples TRBV4-2 to TRBJ2-3; TRBD2 matches at 8 bases. Germline V lookup: CDR1 LGHNA, CDR2 YNFKEQ. The CDR3 loop spans 16 amino acids. V was clipped by 4 bases and J by 5 bases; unmatched bases: 11. CDR3 sequence reads: CASSPTGGRRGDTQYF. The CDR3 region has the DNA TGTGCCAGCAGCCCGACGGGCGGGAGGCGAGGAGATACGCAGTATTTT.

This clonotype was counted at least ten times. The CDR3 sequence: CSAAYSGRDYEQYF. For the CDR3, the DNA is TGCAGTGCTGCGTATAGCGGGAGGGACTACGAGCAGTACTTC. The chain carries TRBV20-1 and TRBJ2-7, with TRBD2 matching 11 bases. The J segment lost 3 bases and the V segment lost 5 bases, leaving 6 bases of the junction unmatched. CDR1 and CDR2 (germline): DFQATT, SNEGSKA (reference sequence). The CDR3 length is 14 residues.

In this sample, this clonotype turned up many times. At one end, the junction sequence differs from germline, possibly due to a read error. V gene TRBV20-1 combines with J gene TRBJ1-1; 11 nucleotides line up with TRBD1. Germline CDR1 is DFQATT and CDR2 is SNEGSKA (reference sequence). This CDR3 region has 15 residues. Written as DNA, the CDR3 is TGCAGTGCAAGAGGACAGGGGGCGGTGATCACTGAAGCTTTCTTT. This encodes CSARGQGAVITEAFF.

This clonotype came up many times. A much larger clone sits a single nucleotide away, making a read error possible. The chain employs TRBV29-1 and TRBJ1-2; 10 bases map to TRBD1. V shed 4 bases, J shed 7 bases, and the junction held 18 bases outside the gene matches. The germline V gene encodes CDR1 SQVTM and CDR2 ANQGSEA. The CDR3 spans 17 residues. The CDR3 region has the DNA TGCAGCGTTGCCATCGAGGAGAACCGGGACAGGGGTGGTGGCTACACCTTC. It yields the protein CSVAIEENRDRGGGYTF. Combining the CDR3 with reference TRBV29-1 and TRBJ1-2 gives the whole variable domain SAVISQKPSRDICQRGTSLTIQCQVDSQVTMMFWYRQQPGQSLTLIATANQGSEATYESGFVIDKFPISRPNLTFSTLTVSNMSPEDSSIYLCSVAIEENRDRGGGYTFGSGTRLTVV.

The J gene is TRBJ2-3, the V gene TRBV6-1, with D possibly TRBD2 on 6 matching bases. The CDR3 extends over 14 amino acids. Germline V gene sequence: CDR1 MNHNS, CDR2 SASEGT. Deletions cut 11 bases from V and 4 bases from J, with 19 bases between. The DNA of the CDR3 is TGTGCCGCCCGGAGGGAGTTCAGTGCAGATACGCAGTATTTT. As protein: CAARREFSADTQYF.